Shown below are 30 T cell receptor beta chains from a single sample sequenced in a study of T cell repertoires in cytomegalovirus infection. These receptors' antigens are unknown. One entry per CDR3 protein, called by TCRdb with MiXCR from the reads. Seen here are a few hundred thousand distinct CDR3 sequences, approximately 30% observed once, and the top ten hold less than 15%. This specimen consisted of cultured PBMCs, obtained from culture after CMV antigen stimulation. The receptors stem from a human donor in good health (CMV status not recorded). Some clones in this sample may be carry-over from other donors' samples.

This clonotype was detected ten times or more. The chain couples TRBV7-2 to TRBJ1-1; possible D gene TRBD1, 5 bases. The CDR3 covers 13 residues. Germline CDR1 reads SGHTA; CDR2 reads FQGNSA. V gave up 5 bases and J gave up 1 base, with 8 bases separating them. CDR3 coding DNA: TGTGCCAGCAGCGACGGGGGGAACACTGAAGCTTTCTTT. Its protein is CASSDGGNTEAFF.

In this sample, this clonotype turned up a few times. This chain connects TRBV28 to TRBJ2-7, with 8 bases identical to TRBD1. CDR1 MDHEN and CDR2 SYDVKM come from the germline V gene. The CDR3 length is 15 residues. V shed 8 bases and J 4 bases; nucleotides not matched to a gene: 13. CDR3 protein: CASGVRTGGTYEQYF. CDR3 bases: TGTGCCAGCGGAGTGCGAACAGGGGGGACTTACGAGCAGTACTTC.

This clonotype was seen a few times. The chain joins TRBV6-2 or TRBV6-3 to TRBJ2-1, with D possibly being TRBD2 (6 bases). Between the trimmed V and J ends, which lost 4 bases and 1 base, there was a span of 17 bases. The CDR3 sequence is 17 residues long. Germline CDR1 is MNHEY and CDR2 is SVGEGT. The CDR3, as DNA: TGTGCCAGCAGTTCCACCCCCCCTAGCGAGTCCTACAATGAGCAGTTCTTC. Amino acid sequence: CASSSTPPSESYNEQFF.

The chain carries TRBV5-8 and TRBJ2-3; D possibly corresponds to TRBD2 (6 bases). From germline, CDR1 is SGHTS and CDR2 YDEGEE. V was trimmed by 1 base and J by 3 bases, leaving 18 bases between them. The CDR3 loop spans 17 amino acids. The chain's CDR3 is CASSLSALGRRTDTQYF. As DNA, the CDR3 is TGTGCCAGCAGCTTGTCGGCCCTAGGGAGGAGGACAGATACGCAGTATTTT.

The V call is TRBV27, the J call TRBJ2-3; 9 bases agree with TRBD2. The CDR3 length is 16 residues. The V and J ends lost 1 base and 4 bases, in that order; junction bases with no gene match: 6. Per the germline V gene, CDR1 is MNHEY and CDR2 is SMNVEV (reference sequence). The DNA for the CDR3 is TGTGCCAGCAGTTTATTGGGGCGGGAGGGCTCAGATACGCAGTATTTT. Translated, it gives CASSLLGREGSDTQYF.

The rearrangement uses TRBV7-9 and TRBJ2-3; 7 bases are shared with TRBD2. Germline V gene lookup returns CDR1 SEHNR and CDR2 FQNEAQ (reference sequence). V lost 6 bases and J lost 6; bases outside the gene matches: 9. The CDR3 consists of 14 residues. CDR3 nucleotide sequence: TGTGCCAGCAGGGCTAGCGGAGTCCAGGATACGCAGTATTTT. Its protein is CASRASGVQDTQYF.

This rearrangement joins TRBV7-8 to TRBJ2-1, with 11 bases aligning to TRBD2. There are 16 residues in the CDR3. The trim removed 5 bases at V and 6 bases at J, leaving 9 bases unmatched. The V gene's germline CDR1 is SGHVS and CDR2 FQNEAQ. CDR3 protein: CASSPRLAGLSNEQFF. Written as DNA, the CDR3 is TGTGCCAGCAGCCCGCGACTAGCGGGACTCTCCAATGAGCAGTTCTTC.

This clonotype was recorded many times. This rearrangement joins TRBV7-2 to TRBJ1-1, with D uncertain. The germline V gene has CDR1 SGHTA and CDR2 FQGNSA. V was trimmed by 3 bases and J by 1 base, leaving 15 bases between them. The CDR3 is 16 residues long. The CDR3 spells CASSFLAFGRNTEAFF. CDR3 nucleotide sequence: TGTGCCAGCAGCTTTTTAGCCTTCGGCAGGAACACTGAAGCTTTCTTT.

This clonotype was seen only a few times. The V and J genes are TRBV2 and TRBJ2-2, with 10 bases fitting TRBD2. Germline V lookup: CDR1 SNHLY, CDR2 FYNNEI. CDR3 length equals 17 residues. Unmatched junction bases numbered 8, after V lost 0 bases and J lost 7 bases. CDR3 DNA: TGTGCCAGCAGTGAAGCGGAGGTAGCGGGAGGCATCGGGGAGCTGTTTTTT. Protein: CASSEAEVAGGIGELFF.

V usage is TRBV18 and J usage is TRBJ1-5, with D unresolved. V shed 2 bases and J shed 3 bases, with 8 bases lying between them. CDR1 is KGHSH, CDR2 LQKENI, per germline. The CDR3 consists of 14 residues. CDR3 nucleotide sequence: TGTGCCAGCTCACCATCGGGGTCCAATCAGCCCCAGCATTTT. This gives the protein CASSPSGSNQPQHF.

The chain employs TRBV6-6 and TRBJ1-4, with TRBD1 matching 7 bases. Germline-derived CDR1 and CDR2 are MNHNY and SVGAGI (reference sequence). The CDR3 is made up of 14 amino acids. J gave up 4 bases and V 7 bases, and 6 bases lay outside the gene matches. CDR3 in DNA: TGTGCCAGCAAAACAGACAGGGATAATGAAAAACTGTTTTTT. Translating it yields CASKTDRDNEKLFF.

This chain joins TRBV19 and TRBJ1-1; TRBD1 aligns across 7 bases. Looked up from germline, CDR1 is LNHDA and CDR2 is SQIVND (reference sequence). CDR3 length: 16 residues. With 7 bases clipped from V and 0 bases from J, the junction kept 11 bases outside the gene matches. CDR3 DNA sequence: TGTGCCAGTACTAGGAGAGGGGGACAGATGAACACTGAAGCTTTCTTT. Amino acid sequence: CASTRRGGQMNTEAFF. The full variable domain, with the rest looked up from reference TRBV19 and TRBJ1-1, is DGGITQSPKYLFRKEGQNVTLSCEQNLNHDAMYWYRQDPGQGLRLIYYSQIVNDFQKGDIAEGYSVSREKKESFPLTVTSAQKNPTAFYLCASTRRGGQMNTEAFFGQGTRLTVV.

This chain links TRBV18 with TRBJ1-1, with TRBD1 matching 7 bases. This CDR3 is built from 13 residues. Looked up from germline, CDR1 is KGHSH and CDR2 is LQKENI. The J segment lost 3 bases and the V segment lost 6 bases, leaving 4 bases of the junction unmatched. CDR3 in amino acids: CASSGQQDTEAFF. CDR3 nucleotides: TGTGCCAGCTCGGGACAGCAGGACACTGAAGCTTTCTTT.

Many counts were recorded for this clonotype. An end of the junction differs from the germline gene, which may be a read error. This rearrangement joins TRBV4-1 to TRBJ1-1; perhaps TRBD1 as D (5 bases). The CDR3 is 13 amino acids. Germline loops: CDR1 MGHRA, CDR2 YSYEKL. The CDR3 protein is CASSQGMNTEAFF. CDR3 DNA sequence: TGTGCCAGCAGTCAGGGCATGAACACTGAAGCTTTCTTT.

This clonotype came up a few times. The chain couples TRBV7-8 to TRBJ2-1; 14 nucleotides line up with TRBD2. In germline, CDR1 is SGHVS, CDR2 FQNEAQ. This CDR3 region has 20 residues. The V segment lost 2 bases and the J segment 0 bases; nucleotides outside the gene matches: 9. CDR3 in amino acids: CASSLLTRTSGGSSYNEQFF. The DNA for the CDR3 is TGTGCCAGCAGCTTACTCACCAGGACTAGCGGGGGGAGCTCCTACAATGAGCAGTTCTTC.

The V and J genes are TRBV19 and TRBJ2-5, with TRBD1 as a possible D gene (5 bases). CDR1 is LNHDA, CDR2 SQIVND, per germline (reference sequence). The CDR3 is 13 amino acids. The V end lost 0 bases, the J end lost 9 bases, and 11 bases lay between the germline ends. CDR3 residues: CASSIDGAGSQYF. DNA of the CDR3: TGTGCCAGTAGTATAGATGGGGCTGGGTCCCAGTACTTC.

This clonotype was recorded a few times. The rearrangement joins TRBV12-3 or TRBV12-4 to TRBJ1-3, with D unclear. V was clipped by 6 bases and J by 4 bases, with 13 bases between them. The CDR3 runs to 14 residues. DNA of the CDR3: TGTGCCAGCAGGCCACAGCTGCTCGGAAACACCATATATTTT. It specifies CASRPQLLGNTIYF.

The rearrangement joins TRBV7-3 to TRBJ2-1; 8 bases map to TRBD2. Germline lookup yields CDR1 SGHTA and CDR2 FQGTGA. The CDR3 spans 19 residues. Losses at the gene ends were 1 base for V and 4 bases for J; bases not matched to a gene: 15. The chain's CDR3 is CASSLMPRGSGNRYNEQFF. As DNA, the CDR3 is TGTGCCAGCAGCTTAATGCCCCGGGGTAGCGGGAACCGGTACAATGAGCAGTTCTTC.

This sequence joins TRBV12-5 and TRBJ2-1, with a tentative D call TRBD1 (6 bases). Germline loops: CDR1 LGHNT, CDR2 FRNRAP. Trimming took off 3 bases at V and 7 bases at J, with 10 bases between the two ends. The CDR3 extends over 13 amino acids. The CDR3 DNA is TGTGCTAGTGGTTTAGACAGGTTAAATGAGCAGTTCTTC. This translates into CASGLDRLNEQFF.

The rearrangement joins TRBV5-1 to TRBJ2-7; TRBD1 is a possible D gene (6 bases). Germline lookup yields CDR1 SGHRS and CDR2 YFSETQ. The CDR3 consists of 15 residues. The V and J ends lost 3 bases and 3 bases respectively, with 16 bases between them. CDR3 in DNA: TGCGCCAGCAGCTCCTCCGGACAGCCGTTCTACGAGCAGTACTTC. It codes for CASSSSGQPFYEQYF. The whole variable domain, remainder taken from reference TRBV5-1 and TRBJ2-7, is KAGVTQTPRYLIKTRGQQVTLSCSPISGHRSVSWYQQTPGQGLQFLFEYFSETQRNKGNFPGRFSGRQFSNSRSEMNVSTLELGDSALYLCASSSSGQPFYEQYFGPGTRLTVT.

This chain uses TRBV30 with TRBJ1-5; D unresolved. Between the trimmed V and J ends, which lost 0 bases and 0 bases, there was a span of 15 bases. Germline assignment: CDR1 GTSNPN and CDR2 SVGIG (reference sequence). This CDR3 has 17 residues. In DNA form, the CDR3 reads TGTGCCTGGAGTGTACGGCATGGGGTATTTAGCAATCAGCCCCAGCATTTT. Its translation: CAWSVRHGVFSNQPQHF.

At least ten counts were recorded for this clonotype. The V gene is TRBV7-9, the J gene TRBJ1-2; D might be TRBD1 (5 bases). With 1 base removed from V and 4 bases from J, the gap between germline ends came to 13 bases. The CDR3 covers 15 residues. Germline V CDR1 and CDR2: SEHNR, FQNEAQ (reference sequence). This chain's CDR3 is CASSLGIAGSYGYTF. CDR3 nucleotide sequence: TGTGCCAGCAGCTTAGGCATCGCAGGGAGCTATGGCTACACCTTC.

Regarding this clonotype: The junction shows a germline mismatch at one end, possibly a read error. The V call is TRBV24-1, the J call TRBJ2-1; 10 positions agree with TRBD2. Per the germline V gene, CDR1 is KGHDR and CDR2 is SFDVKD. CDR3 length: 16 residues. The CDR3 sequence is CATSDLQAGGTNGQFF. The CDR3 DNA reads TGTGCCACCAGTGATTTACAAGCGGGAGGGACGAATGGGCAGTTCTTC.

This clonotype came up many times. The rearrangement joins TRBV28 to TRBJ1-2; 7 nucleotides match TRBD1. Germline V gene lookup returns CDR1 MDHEN and CDR2 SYDVKM. This CDR3 has 17 amino acids. V dropped 5 bases and J dropped 4; count of bases not matched to a gene: 16. The CDR3 coding sequence is TGTGCCAGCAGTACAACCTTGGACAGGCAGAGATTCTATGGCTACACCTTC. Protein sequence: CASSTTLDRQRFYGYTF.

V usage is TRBV6-2 or TRBV6-3 and J usage is TRBJ1-1; D call uncertain. Per germline, CDR1 MNHEY and CDR2 SVGEGT. The length of the CDR3 is 15 residues. The ends were cut back, 8 bases at V and 3 bases at J, with 19 bases in the middle. CDR3 residues: CASHPPRGHHTEAFF. CDR3 sequence (DNA): TGTGCCAGCCATCCCCCCCGAGGGCACCACACTGAAGCTTTCTTT.

This clonotype has at least ten counts. The V gene is TRBV7-2, the J gene TRBJ2-7; 7 nucleotides match TRBD2. The CDR3 totals 14 residues. CDR1 and CDR2 (germline): SGHTA, FQGNSA. After removal of 4 bases from V and 2 bases from J, the junction contained 5 bases not matched to a gene. CDR3 residues: CASSSSGGTYEQYF. The DNA for the CDR3 is TGTGCCAGCAGCTCTAGCGGAGGGACCTACGAGCAGTACTTC.

The chain has TRBV19 and TRBJ2-7; 13 positions agree with TRBD2. The CDR3 is 13 amino acids. Looked up from germline, CDR1 is LNHDA and CDR2 is SQIVND (reference sequence). This chain's CDR3 is CASSPGTSGILSV. CDR3 DNA: TGTGCCAGTAGTCCAGGGACTAGCGGGATTTTATCCGTC.

As for this clonotype: One junction end disagrees with the germline gene, perhaps due to a read error. This chain joins TRBV7-9 and TRBJ2-2; D unclear. This CDR3 spans 13 amino acids. Germline CDR1 is SEHNR and CDR2 is FQNEAQ (reference sequence). The CDR3 protein is CASSLEFTGELFF. CDR3 nucleotide sequence: TGTGCTAGCAGCTTAGAGTTCACCGGGGAGCTGTTTTTT.

This clonotype was counted only a few times. This rearrangement joins TRBV28 to TRBJ2-5; D is perhaps TRBD1 (5 bases). Trimming pared 5 bases from V and 7 bases from J, leaving 14 bases between. This CDR3 is 13 amino acids long. Looked up from germline, CDR1 is MDHEN and CDR2 is SYDVKM. The CDR3 DNA follows: TGTGCCAGCAGTACAGGTGCCCCCGGGACCCAGTACTTC. It yields the protein CASSTGAPGTQYF.

The J gene is TRBJ2-5, the V gene TRBV2; D not resolved. V was cut by 6 bases and J by 5 bases, with 7 bases left in between. Germline assignment: CDR1 SNHLY and CDR2 FYNNEI. The length of the CDR3 is 11 residues. The CDR3 DNA reads as TGTGCCAGCAGGGGCTTGGAGACCCAGTACTTC. This translates into CASRGLETQYF.